This TCR beta chain came from a study of blood T cell repertoires in COVID-19. Study as a whole: The United States, Italy and Spain provided the acute and convalescent COVID-19 samples. Sources were T cells, B-cell-depleted T cells, or PBMCs; the material itself was cDNA or gDNA.

This clone was observed a single time. In the original analysis: By means of reference gene primer amplification, nucleated cell counts were estimated. Produced via immunoSEQ multiplex PCR; TCRdb's table is partial and in-frame only. The V and J calls and clone size come from that table; D and trimming were worked out from the DNA. The sample shows about 140,000 clones, approximately 80% of them seen only once. The TCR originated in a human donor in a cohort sampled during active COVID-19. The material sequenced was peripheral blood.

CDR3 region: CASSHGTVSSTDTQYF. The CDR3 bases are TGTGCCAGCAGCCACGGGACAGTTTCTAGCACAGATACGCAGTATTTT. The chain uses TRBV7-6 and TRBJ2-3, with TRBD1 identical over 7 bases. V lost 5 bases, J lost 0 bases, and 8 bases stayed unmatched. The CDR3 is made up of 16 amino acids. The germline V gene encodes CDR1 SGHVS and CDR2 FNYEAQ. The entire variable domain, with the rest obtained from reference TRBV7-6 and TRBJ2-3, is as follows: GAGVSQSPRYKVTKRGQDVALRCDPISGHVSLYWYRQALGQGPEFLTYFNYEAQQDKSGLPNDRFSAERPEGSISTLTIQRTEQRDSAMYRCASSHGTVSSTDTQYFGPGTRLTVL.